One sample yielded the 21 T cell receptor beta chains listed below, sequenced in a study of blood T cell repertoires in COVID-19. Clones were read by immunoSEQ multiplex PCR, and TCRdb kept only the in-frame ones, dropping some. Among about 240,000 clones listed, about four fifths were seen once. Input material: peripheral blood. The receptor source for this set is a man aged 25 to 45 who had recovered from COVID-19.

The rearrangement joins TRBV2 to TRBJ1-1; 7 positions agree with TRBD1. The CDR3 length is 14 residues. After removal of 7 bases from V and 2 bases from J, the junction contained 7 bases not matched to a gene. Germline V lookup: CDR1 SNHLY, CDR2 FYNNEI. The CDR3 bases are TGTGCCAGCACCGGGACAGTGTTAAACACTGAAGCTTTCTTT. Translating it yields CASTGTVLNTEAFF.

With respect to this clone: Other DNA variants within this sample encode the same CDR3. The chain links TRBV7-9 to TRBJ2-5; 7 positions match TRBD2. CDR1 and CDR2 from the germline V gene are SEHNR and FQNEAQ (reference sequence). There are 14 residues in the CDR3. Unmatched junction bases numbered 3, after V lost 2 bases and J lost 3 bases. The CDR3 coding sequence is TGTGCCAGCAGCTTACTGGCGGGGGAAGAGACCCAGTACTTC. This translates into CASSLLAGEETQYF.

V usage is TRBV24-1 and J usage is TRBJ2-1; 10 bases are a match to TRBD2. Germline values: CDR1 KGHDR, CDR2 SFDVKD. The ends lost 3 bases at V and 7 bases at J; junction bases unmatched: 5. CDR3 size: 15 residues. The CDR3 protein is CATSDPTSGNNEQFF. As DNA, the CDR3 is TGTGCCACCAGTGATCCAACTAGCGGGAATAATGAGCAGTTCTTC.

The chain combines TRBV5-1 with TRBJ2-5, with 9 bases matching TRBD2. The V and J ends lost 0 bases and 1 base, in that order; junction bases with no gene match: 4. There are 16 residues in the CDR3. The germline gives CDR1 SGHRS, CDR2 YFSETQ. The CDR3 DNA is TGCGCCAGCAGCTTGGTTGCAGCGGGGGGCCAAGAGACCCAGTACTTC. As protein: CASSLVAAGGQETQYF.

V and J are TRBV3-1 (or the pseudogene TRBV3-2) and TRBJ2-2; TRBD1 is a possible D gene (5 bases). This CDR3 contains 14 residues. With 5 bases removed from V and 1 base from J, the gap between germline ends came to 8 bases. Germline V lookup: CDR1 LGHDT, CDR2 YNNKEL (reference sequence). The CDR3 region has the DNA TGTGCCAGCAGCTACGGACAGAACACCGGGGAGCTGTTTTTT. Protein sequence: CASSYGQNTGELFF.

V and J are TRBV7-2 and TRBJ1-3; D perhaps matches TRBD1 (5 bases). Looked up from germline, CDR1 is SGHTA and CDR2 is FQGNSA. With 5 bases removed from V and 5 bases from J, the gap between germline ends came to 10 bases. This CDR3 has 13 amino acids. CDR3 sequence (DNA): TGTGCCAGCAGCCTGGACAACCGAAACACCATATATTTT. It translates to CASSLDNRNTIYF.

This chain links TRBV5-5 with TRBJ1-2; D is possibly TRBD1 (6 bases). The V and J ends lost 2 bases and 2 bases respectively, with 10 bases between them. CDR1 and CDR2 from the germline V gene are SGHKS and YYEKEE (reference sequence). The CDR3 has 14 residues. Here the CDR3 DNA reads TGTGCCAGCAGCTTATCTGGGACAAACTATGGCTACACCTTC. It translates to CASSLSGTNYGYTF. Combining the CDR3 with reference TRBV5-5 and TRBJ1-2 gives the whole variable domain DAGVTQSPTHLIKTRGQQVTLRCSPISGHKSVSWYQQVLGQGPQFIFQYYEKEERGRGNFPDRFSARQFPNYSSELNVNALLLGDSALYLCASSLSGTNYGYTFGSGTRLTVV.

This clone was seen just once. This sequence joins TRBV9 and TRBJ1-1, with D possibly being TRBD1 (5 bases). CDR3 length: 17 amino acids. Per the germline V gene, CDR1 is SGDLS and CDR2 is YYNGEE. The V end lost 2 bases, the J end lost 5 bases, and 22 bases lay between the germline ends. The CDR3 region is CASSVTPAGGLCTEAFF. CDR3 in DNA: TGTGCCAGCAGCGTCACCCCAGCGGGGGGACTGTGTACTGAAGCTTTCTTT.

The gene calls are TRBV19 and TRBJ1-6; 7 bases are a match to TRBD1. Germline loops: CDR1 LNHDA, CDR2 SQIVND (reference sequence). V lost 6 bases to trimming and J lost 9 bases; unmatched junction nucleotides: 8. This CDR3 region has 14 residues. The DNA for the CDR3 is TGTGCCAGTAGGGATACAGGGGTAGGTTCACCCCTCCACTTT. Its translation: CASRDTGVGSPLHF.

V usage is TRBV27 and J usage is TRBJ1-5; no definite D call. CDR3 size: 13 residues. Looked up from germline, CDR1 is MNHEY and CDR2 is SMNVEV (reference sequence). Trimming removed 3 bases from V and 0 bases from J, with 3 bases in between. DNA of the CDR3: TGTGCCAGCAGTTTCTATAGCAATCAGCCCCAGCATTTT. Translating gives CASSFYSNQPQHF.

The V gene is TRBV3-1 (or the pseudogene TRBV3-2), the J gene TRBJ2-1; 9 nucleotides align to TRBD1. The CDR3 loop spans 15 amino acids. V gave up 4 bases and J gave up 3 bases; unmatched junction bases: 4. Germline CDR1 reads LGHDT; CDR2 reads YNNKEL (reference sequence). CDR3 protein: CASSLGTGLYNEQFF. CDR3 in DNA: TGTGCCAGCAGCCTTGGGACAGGGCTCTACAATGAGCAGTTCTTC.

The genes are TRBV19 and TRBJ2-1; TRBD2 might be the D (7 bases). The germline CDR1 and CDR2 sequences are LNHDA and SQIVND (reference sequence). Trimming cost V 5 bases and J 4 bases, with 12 bases left between them. CDR3 length: 14 amino acids. CDR3 amino acids: CASSLAGAYNEQFF. In nucleotides, the CDR3 is TGTGCCAGTAGTCTTGCGGGGGCATACAATGAGCAGTTCTTC.

As concerns this clone: This same CDR3 is encoded by further DNA sequences in the sample. The V gene is TRBV5-1, the J gene TRBJ1-1, with a possible D match to TRBD1 (6 bases). The V and J ends lost 0 bases and 4 bases respectively, with 7 bases between them. CDR3 length equals 13 residues. The germline V gene has CDR1 SGHRS and CDR2 YFSETQ. In DNA, the CDR3 is TGCGCCAGCAGCTTGGGACAGGTCACTGAAGCTTTCTTT. Its translation is CASSLGQVTEAFF.

J is TRBJ2-7 and V is TRBV21-1; TRBD2 was called by the table and not checked on the DNA. TRBV21-1 is deemed a pseudogene. The CDR3 has 20 residues. The CDR3 bases are TGTGCCAGCAGCAAAGATGGAGCGGGGGGTGCGCTGGTGGTAGCCTACGAGCAGTACTTC. As protein: CASSKDGAGGALVVAYEQYF.

The V gene is TRBV13, the J gene TRBJ1-3; unclear D gene. With 3 bases removed from V and 0 bases from J, the gap between germline ends came to 12 bases. The CDR3 length is 16 residues. From germline, CDR1 is PRHDT and CDR2 FYEKMQ (reference sequence). CDR3 sequence reads: CASSFPRVNSGNTIYF. The CDR3 bases are TGTGCCAGCAGCTTCCCCCGGGTGAACTCTGGAAACACCATATATTTT.

The rearrangement links TRBV7-8 to TRBJ1-3; a weak D match, TRBD1 (5 bases). Germline V lookup: CDR1 SGHVS, CDR2 FQNEAQ. The CDR3 spans 13 residues. Trimming left V 5 bases short and J 4 bases short, with 9 bases between. CDR3 bases: TGTGCCAGCAGCCCGACAGCAGGAAACACCATATATTTT. It encodes CASSPTAGNTIYF. The full variable domain, its missing parts supplied by reference TRBV7-8 and TRBJ1-3, is GAGVSQSPRYKVAKRGQDVALRCDPISGHVSLFWYQQALGQGPEFLTYFQNEAQLDKSGLPSDRFFAERPEGSVSTLKIQRTQQEDSAVYLCASSPTAGNTIYFGEGSWLTVV.

The rearrangement links TRBV9 to TRBJ2-5; D perhaps matches TRBD2 (6 bases). The germline V gene encodes CDR1 SGDLS and CDR2 YYNGEE. V lost 4 bases to trimming and J lost 3 bases, with 22 bases between them. CDR3 size: 17 residues. The CDR3 protein is CASSPGTGLAAKETQYF. As DNA, the CDR3 is TGTGCCAGCAGCCCAGGAACGGGTTTAGCGGCCAAAGAGACCCAGTACTTC.

The chain joins TRBV6-5 to TRBJ1-2; possibly TRBD1 for D (5 bases). The ends were cut back, 4 bases at V and 6 bases at J, with 18 bases in the middle. There are 15 residues in the CDR3. Germline V lookup: CDR1 MNHEY, CDR2 SVGAGI. Here the CDR3 reads CASSSIMTDIDGYTF. The CDR3, as DNA: TGTGCCAGCAGTTCAATAATGACAGACATCGATGGCTACACCTTC.

The gene calls are TRBV15 and TRBJ1-6; TRBD1 agrees at 8 bases. The CDR3 loop spans 14 amino acids. Germline V gives CDR1 LNHNV, CDR2 YYDKDF (reference sequence). Trimming at V came to 4 bases and at J to 10 bases, leaving 6 bases not matched to a gene. In nucleotides, the CDR3 is TGTGCCACCAGCATCTACAGGGGGAACTCACCCCTCCACTTT. It encodes CATSIYRGNSPLHF.

The gene calls are TRBV5-8 and TRBJ2-2; possibly TRBD1 for D (6 bases). V lost 7 bases and J lost 5, with 15 bases in between. The CDR3 totals 14 residues. Looked up from germline, CDR1 is SGHTS and CDR2 is YDEGEE. The CDR3, as DNA: TGTGCCAGCCCGACGGGACAATGGACCGGGGAGCTGTTTTTT. Encoded protein: CASPTGQWTGELFF.

The chain couples TRBV19 to TRBJ1-3; 11 positions agree with TRBD1. The CDR3 is 16 residues long. Unmatched junction bases numbered 6, after V lost 5 bases and J lost 3 bases. Germline V gene sequence: CDR1 LNHDA, CDR2 SQIVND (reference sequence). CDR3 coding DNA: TGTGCCAGTAGTCAACGGACAGGGGGCCGTGGAAACACCATATATTTT. This gives the protein CASSQRTGGRGNTIYF.